The present entry profiles one T cell receptor beta chain with its context. The target of this receptor is not known. No much larger clone is present one base from it, and per-base qualities are unavailable. The record originates from a study of T cells in localized non-small cell lung cancer (dated by TCRdb to 2020 to 2021). With regard to the full study: The study examined T cell repertoires in approximately 240 patients with early-stage NSCLC and compared tumors with uninvolved tumor-adjacent lungs. The cohort consisted of about 240 treatment-naive NSCLC patients whose localized lung tumors had been resected. Of the NSCLC patients, 120 to 150 were male and roughly 100 were female, and the mean age was approximately 64 years. The research as a whole found: Higher blood T cell density associated with longer overall survival, while higher adjacent-lung clonality associated with shorter survival. Because of the exploratory design, TCR variables were selected using unadjusted p-values without false-discovery rate correction. A median of roughly 60 of the top 100 tumor clones were detected in paired uninvolved adjacent lung, and around 30 of these tumor clones were also found among the top 100 clones of the paired uninvolved adjacent lung. Uninvolved tumor-adjacent lung showed the highest T cell clonality, higher than tumor, which suggests more focused antigenic responses in the uninvolved tumor-adjacent lung. Because multi-region sequencing of the tumors was not done, intratumor heterogeneity could not be ruled out.

At diagnosis, tumor, uninvolved tumor-adjacent lung and peripheral blood were collected and then preserved as a mix of FFPE and fresh-frozen material. For TCR repertoire profiling, blood samples were analyzed in the form of peripheral blood mononuclear cells. Relative to germline, V is missing 8 bases and J is missing 2 bases, with 10 bases of the junction outside any gene match. In the germline V gene (reference sequence), CDR1 corresponds to GTSNPN and CDR2 to SVGIG. There are 14 amino acids in the CDR3, from cysteine to phenylalanine inclusive. Of the read, only the CDR3 DNA is kept; its 42 bases are in frame from base 1. TCR beta CDR3 regions were sequenced from DNA using the immunoSEQ Assay. Under the source paper's analysis protocol: T cell density was computed as TCR beta template counts normalized to usable DNA estimated by amplifying housekeeping genes. Richness was estimated using the preseqR package, with extrapolation to 400,000 templates for PBMC samples and to 120,000 templates for tissue samples. Clonality was defined as one minus Pielou's evenness. Differential abundance testing on productive amino-acid clonotypes, with a minimum total count of 5 and an alpha of 0.1, was used to identify tissue-enriched TCRs. The Jaccard Index and the Morisita Overlap Index were used to quantify repertoire overlap between compartments. TCR beta CDR3s were clustered by GLIPH together with public tetramer-defined viral CDR3s, and at least three viral sequences plus V-gene enrichment were required for viral motifs. TCRdb re-hosts the immuneACCESS table, in-frame sequences only. Its copies lack some clones; in the studies checked, an unresolved V gene accounts for under half of them, and the cause for the rest is not known. V and J calls plus clone size are reproduced from that table; the DNA served to infer D and trimming. This sample gives about 29,000 clones in total; about nine tenths of them show up just once. The leading ten clones occupy 10% to 13% of the sample.

The sequence was collected from a woman aged 40-69 years with stage I lung adenocarcinoma. The rearrangement combines TRBV30 with TRBJ2-3; 7 central bases correspond to TRBD1. The specimen comprised peripheral blood, sampled before any cancer treatment. The DNA is as follows: TGTGCCCTTGAAACAGGGGTAAACACAGATACGCAGTATTTT. Translated, this gives CALETGVNTDTQYF. The full variable domain, with segments outside the CDR3 supplied by the reference TRBV30 and TRBJ2-3 proteins, appears as SQTIHQWPATLVQPVGSPLSLECTVEGTSNPNLYWYRQAAGRGLQLLFYSVGIGQISSEVPQNLSASRPQDRQFILSSKKLLLSDSGFYLCALETGVNTDTQYFGPGTRLTVL.